One and the same sample provided the 16 T cell receptor beta chains below, sequenced in a study of blood T cell repertoires in COVID-19. Assay: immunoSEQ multiplex PCR; the TCRdb copy retains only in-frame clones and omits some. Of roughly 330,000 clones detected, roughly 86% appear once; the ten largest clones hold approximately 5.3%. The sample taken for sequencing was PBMCs or T cells enriched from blood (not recorded which). These receptors were obtained from a woman between 25 and 40 years old who had recovered from COVID-19.

This clone occurred a few times. This chain joins TRBV6-5 and TRBJ1-3; D is uncertain. CDR1 is MNHEY, CDR2 SVGAGI, per germline. The CDR3 consists of 15 residues. The V end was cut by 6 bases, the J end by 0 bases, with 12 bases between. Here the CDR3 reads CASRGPRPSGNTIYF. As DNA, the CDR3 is TGTGCCAGCAGGGGTCCCAGGCCCTCTGGAAACACCATATATTTT.

This clone has more than one count but fewer than ten. This chain uses TRBV7-9 with TRBJ2-3; no clear D gene. Trimming took 4 bases from V and 6 from J, leaving 11 bases between them. The CDR3 spans 13 residues. The germline V gene has CDR1 SEHNR and CDR2 FQNEAQ (reference sequence). Here the CDR3 DNA reads TGTGCCAGCAGCTATACCTCCGGGGATACGCAGTATTTT. As protein: CASSYTSGDTQYF.

This clone has a single count. The rearrangement links TRBV6-1 to TRBJ2-2; D perhaps matches TRBD2 (5 bases). The V and J ends lost 1 base and 4 bases respectively, with 10 bases between them. Germline V lookup: CDR1 MNHNS, CDR2 SASEGT. The CDR3 has 15 residues. In nucleotides, the CDR3 is TGTGCCAGCAGTGAAGAACCGGGATCCACCGGGGAGCTGTTTTTT. Protein: CASSEEPGSTGELFF.

V and J are TRBV19 and TRBJ1-5; no firm D call. The CDR3 contains 15 residues. The germline gives CDR1 LNHDA, CDR2 SQIVND (reference sequence). V lost 7 bases to trimming and J lost 9 bases, with 22 bases between them. The CDR3 loop is CASTKGGEVLWPQHF. The CDR3 coding sequence is TGTGCCAGTACCAAAGGTGGTGAGGTCTTATGGCCCCAGCATTTT.

The gene calls are TRBV6-1 and TRBJ1-1, with D perhaps matching TRBD1 (6 bases). Germline values: CDR1 MNHNS, CDR2 SASEGT. With 2 bases removed from V and 5 bases from J, the gap between germline ends came to 12 bases. The length of the CDR3 is 14 residues. The CDR3 sequence is CASSENPGVTEAFF. The CDR3 nucleotides read TGTGCCAGCAGTGAAAATCCAGGGGTAACTGAAGCTTTCTTT.

The chain combines TRBV29-1 with TRBJ1-1, with D uncertain. The CDR3 runs 14 residues. Trimming shortened V by 4 bases and J by 0 bases, and 12 bases separated the two germline ends. In germline, CDR1 is SQVTM, CDR2 ANQGSEA. The CDR3, as DNA: TGCAGCGTTGTACAGCTTCTTTTGAACACTGAAGCTTTCTTT. It yields the protein CSVVQLLLNTEAFF.

CDR3 in amino acids: CASSLTGTGGSPLHF. The CDR3 DNA reads TGTGCCAGCAGCTTAACCGGGACAGGAGGTTCACCCCTCCACTTT. The chain carries TRBV7-9 and TRBJ1-6; 8 bases are shared with TRBD1. The CDR3 is 15 residues long. V lost 2 bases, J lost 9 bases, and 6 bases stayed unmatched. Germline V CDR1 and CDR2: SEHNR, FQNEAQ (reference sequence).

V usage is TRBV10-3 and J usage is TRBJ2-1, with 15 bases aligning to TRBD2. V shed 8 bases and J 6 bases; nucleotides not matched to a gene: 2. Germline V gene lookup returns CDR1 ENHRY and CDR2 SYGVKD. There are 14 residues in the CDR3. CDR3 loop: CAIGLAGGLNEQFF. Here the CDR3 DNA reads TGTGCCATCGGACTAGCGGGGGGGCTCAATGAGCAGTTCTTC.

The V and J genes are TRBV10-1 and TRBJ1-5, with 9 nucleotides matching TRBD1. V lost 2 bases, J lost 0 bases, and 8 bases stayed unmatched. CDR1 and CDR2 from the germline V gene are WNHNN and SYGVQD (reference sequence). The CDR3 is 18 amino acids. The CDR3 sequence is CASSEVLPDRGSNQPQHF. CDR3 in DNA: TGCGCCAGCAGTGAGGTATTACCGGACAGGGGTAGCAATCAGCCCCAGCATTTT.

This clone was picked up one time. The chain recombines TRBV6-6 with TRBJ1-2; D unclear. Germline V lookup: CDR1 MNHNY, CDR2 SVGAGI (reference sequence). The CDR3 totals 12 residues. Trimming took 8 bases from V and 8 from J, leaving 15 bases between them. Here the CDR3 DNA reads TGTGCCAGCGAGTCTCCGGGCGGGGGCTACACCTTC. It specifies CASESPGGGYTF.

V usage is TRBV6-5 and J usage is TRBJ1-2; no clear D. Germline lookup yields CDR1 MNHEY and CDR2 SVGAGI. CDR3 length equals 14 residues. V was cut by 6 bases and J by 4 bases, with 15 bases left in between. The CDR3 here is CASRHPGLGYGYTF. For the CDR3, the DNA is TGTGCCAGCAGACATCCTGGACTGGGCTATGGCTACACCTTC.

The rearrangement joins TRBV11-2 to TRBJ2-3; maybe TRBD2 (5 bases). The germline CDR1 and CDR2 sequences are SGHAT and FQNNGV. The CDR3 loop spans 16 amino acids. Trimming removed 5 bases from V and 4 bases from J, with 19 bases in between. In nucleotides, the CDR3 is TGTGCCAGCAGCATTCGATCCCCGGGGTTTGCAGATACGCAGTATTTT. Encoded protein: CASSIRSPGFADTQYF.

This rearrangement joins TRBV25-1 to TRBJ2-7; 7 nucleotides align to TRBD1. CDR1 is MGHDK and CDR2 is SYGVNS in the germline V gene. V was clipped by 9 bases and J by 1 base; unmatched bases: 15. The CDR3 extends over 16 amino acids. This CDR3 reads CASGKGRQGRSYEQYF. CDR3 in DNA: TGTGCCAGTGGAAAGGGGAGACAGGGTAGGTCCTACGAGCAGTACTTC.

This clone was observed a few times. The CDR3 nucleotides are TGCGCCAGCAGCCTTGGACAGGGAAACTTTAATGAAAAACTGTTTTTT. This translates into CASSLGQGNFNEKLFF. This chain connects TRBV4-1 to TRBJ1-4; 8 bases agree with TRBD1. The CDR3 length is 16 residues. Germline CDR1 and CDR2: MGHRA and YSYEKL. V lost 4 bases to trimming and J lost 4 bases; unmatched junction nucleotides: 8.

The V and J genes are TRBV3-1 (or the pseudogene TRBV3-2) and TRBJ1-2; maybe TRBD1 (6 bases). V was shortened by 4 bases and J by 4 bases, with 10 bases between the two germline ends. From germline, CDR1 is LGHDT and CDR2 YNNKEL (reference sequence). The length of the CDR3 is 13 residues. This chain's CDR3 is CASSRRGSYGYTF. The CDR3, as DNA: TGTGCCAGCAGCCGAAGGGGGTCCTATGGCTACACCTTC.

This chain links TRBV19 with TRBJ2-5, with 7 positions matching TRBD1. CDR3 length: 15 amino acids. The germline gives CDR1 LNHDA, CDR2 SQIVND (reference sequence). V lost 0 bases to trimming and J lost 5 bases; unmatched junction nucleotides: 6. DNA of the CDR3: TGTGCCAGTAGTATAGATGGACAGGCCGGGGAGACCCAGTACTTC. It specifies CASSIDGQAGETQYF.